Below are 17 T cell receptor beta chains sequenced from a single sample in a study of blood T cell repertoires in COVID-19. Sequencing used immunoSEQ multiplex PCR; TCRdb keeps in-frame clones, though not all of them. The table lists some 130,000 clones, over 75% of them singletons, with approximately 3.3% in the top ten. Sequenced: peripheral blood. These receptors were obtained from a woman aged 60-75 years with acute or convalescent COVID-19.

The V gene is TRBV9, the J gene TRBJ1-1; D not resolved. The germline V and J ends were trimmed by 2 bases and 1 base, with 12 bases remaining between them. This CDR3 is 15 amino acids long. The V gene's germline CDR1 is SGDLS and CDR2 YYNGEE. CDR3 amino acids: CASSVLSPRNTEAFF. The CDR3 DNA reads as TGTGCCAGCAGCGTTCTATCCCCTAGGAACACTGAAGCTTTCTTT.

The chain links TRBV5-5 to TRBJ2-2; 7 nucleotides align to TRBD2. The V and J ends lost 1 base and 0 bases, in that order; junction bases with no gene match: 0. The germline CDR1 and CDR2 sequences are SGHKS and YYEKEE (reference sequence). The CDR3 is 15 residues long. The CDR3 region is CASSLLAANTGELFF. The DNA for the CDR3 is TGTGCCAGCAGCTTGCTAGCGGCGAACACCGGGGAGCTGTTTTTT.

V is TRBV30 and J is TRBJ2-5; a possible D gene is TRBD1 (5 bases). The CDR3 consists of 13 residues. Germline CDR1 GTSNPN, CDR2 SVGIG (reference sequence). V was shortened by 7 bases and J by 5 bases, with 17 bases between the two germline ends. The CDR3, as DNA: TGTGCCTTTTCTGGGGCATCGAGGGAGACCCAGTACTTC. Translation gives CAFSGASRETQYF.

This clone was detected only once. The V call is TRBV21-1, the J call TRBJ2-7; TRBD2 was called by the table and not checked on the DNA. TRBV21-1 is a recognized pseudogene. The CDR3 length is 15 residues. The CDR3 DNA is TGTGCCAGCAGCCCTCTCGGCCGGAGCTCCTACGAGCAGTACGTC. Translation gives CASSPLGRSSYEQYV.

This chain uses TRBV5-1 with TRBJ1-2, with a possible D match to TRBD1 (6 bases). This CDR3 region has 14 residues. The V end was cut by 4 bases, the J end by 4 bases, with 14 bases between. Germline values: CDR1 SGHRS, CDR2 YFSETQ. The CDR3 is CASSVQDSVYGYTF. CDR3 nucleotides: TGCGCCAGCAGCGTCCAGGACAGTGTCTATGGCTACACCTTC. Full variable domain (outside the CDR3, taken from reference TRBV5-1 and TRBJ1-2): KAGVTQTPRYLIKTRGQQVTLSCSPISGHRSVSWYQQTPGQGLQFLFEYFSETQRNKGNFPGRFSGRQFSNSRSEMNVSTLELGDSALYLCASSVQDSVYGYTFGSGTRLTVV.

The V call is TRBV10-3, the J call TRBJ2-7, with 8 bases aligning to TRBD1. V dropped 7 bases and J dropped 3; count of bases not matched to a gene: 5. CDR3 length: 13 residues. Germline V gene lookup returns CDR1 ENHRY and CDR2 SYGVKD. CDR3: CAIKGQGSYEQYF. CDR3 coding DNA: TGTGCCATCAAAGGACAGGGAAGCTACGAGCAGTACTTC.

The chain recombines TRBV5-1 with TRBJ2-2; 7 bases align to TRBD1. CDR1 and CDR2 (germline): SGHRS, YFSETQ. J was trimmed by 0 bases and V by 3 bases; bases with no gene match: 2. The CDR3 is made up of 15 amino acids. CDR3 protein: CASSWGQSNTGELFF. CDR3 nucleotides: TGCGCCAGCAGCTGGGGACAGTCGAACACCGGGGAGCTGTTTTTT.

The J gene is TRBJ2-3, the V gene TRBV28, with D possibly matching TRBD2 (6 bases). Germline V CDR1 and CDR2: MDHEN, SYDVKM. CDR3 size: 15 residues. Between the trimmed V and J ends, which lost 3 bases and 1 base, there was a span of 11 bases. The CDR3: CASSLTGDRTDTQYF. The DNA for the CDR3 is TGTGCCAGCAGTTTGACGGGGGACCGCACAGATACGCAGTATTTT.

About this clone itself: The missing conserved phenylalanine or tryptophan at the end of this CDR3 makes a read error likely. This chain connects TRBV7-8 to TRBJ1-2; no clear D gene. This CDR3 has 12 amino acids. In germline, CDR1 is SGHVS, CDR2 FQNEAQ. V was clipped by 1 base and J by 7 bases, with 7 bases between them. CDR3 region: CASSLERFGYTL. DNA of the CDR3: TGTGCCAGCAGCTTAGAGAGGTTTGGCTACACCCTC.

The CDR3 sequence: CASSLASGYGYTF. The DNA for the CDR3 is TGCGCCAGCAGCTTGGCATCGGGGTATGGCTACACCTTC. The V call is TRBV5-1, the J call TRBJ1-2, with no clear D. With 0 bases removed from V and 5 bases from J, the gap between germline ends came to 8 bases. The CDR3 is 13 amino acids. CDR1 is SGHRS and CDR2 is YFSETQ in the germline V gene.

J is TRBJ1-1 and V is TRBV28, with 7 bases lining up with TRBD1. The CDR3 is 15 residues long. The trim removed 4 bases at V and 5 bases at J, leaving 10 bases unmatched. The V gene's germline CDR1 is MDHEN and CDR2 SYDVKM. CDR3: CASSSFRGTRTEAFF. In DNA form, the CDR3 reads TGTGCCAGCAGTTCCTTCAGGGGGACTCGGACTGAAGCTTTCTTT.

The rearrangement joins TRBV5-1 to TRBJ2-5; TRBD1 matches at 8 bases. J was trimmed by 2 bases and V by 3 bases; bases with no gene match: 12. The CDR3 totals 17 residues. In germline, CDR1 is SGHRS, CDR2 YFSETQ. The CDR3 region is CASSYNSGGASQETQYF. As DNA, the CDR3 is TGCGCCAGCAGCTACAACTCAGGGGGCGCATCTCAAGAGACCCAGTACTTC.

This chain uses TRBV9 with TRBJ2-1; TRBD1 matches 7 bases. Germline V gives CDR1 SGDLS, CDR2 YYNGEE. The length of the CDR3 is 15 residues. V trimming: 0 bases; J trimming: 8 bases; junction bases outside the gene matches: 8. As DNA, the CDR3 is TGTGCCAGCAGCGTAGGTCCAGGGGGTCGGGATGAGCAGTTCTTC. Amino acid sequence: CASSVGPGGRDEQFF. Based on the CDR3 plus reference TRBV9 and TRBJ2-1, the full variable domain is DSGVTQTPKHLITATGQRVTLRCSPRSGDLSVYWYQQSLDQGLQFLIQYYNGEERAKGNILERFSAQQFPDLHSELNLSSLELGDSALYFCASSVGPGGRDEQFFGPGTRLTVL.

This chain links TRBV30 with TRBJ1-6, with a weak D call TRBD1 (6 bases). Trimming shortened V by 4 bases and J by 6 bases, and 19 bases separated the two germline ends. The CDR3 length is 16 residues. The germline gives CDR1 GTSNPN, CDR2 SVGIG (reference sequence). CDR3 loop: CAWIPGWGPGNSPLHF. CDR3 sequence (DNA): TGTGCCTGGATCCCCGGCTGGGGGCCAGGTAATTCACCCCTCCACTTT.

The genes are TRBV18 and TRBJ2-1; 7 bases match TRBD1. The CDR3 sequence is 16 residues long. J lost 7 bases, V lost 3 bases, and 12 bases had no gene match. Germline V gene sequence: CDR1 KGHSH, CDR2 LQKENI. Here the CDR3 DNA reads TGTGCCAGCTCACCTCCCCGGGACAGTGGCGGGAATGAGCAGTTCTTC. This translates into CASSPPRDSGGNEQFF. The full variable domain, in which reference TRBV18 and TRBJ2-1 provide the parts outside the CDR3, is NAGVMQNPRHLVRRRGQEARLRCSPMKGHSHVYWYRQLPEEGLKFMVYLQKENIIDESGMPKERFSAEFPKEGPSILRIQQVVRGDSAAYFCASSPPRDSGGNEQFFGPGTRLTVL.

Here the CDR3 reads CASSLGPTGGVNTGELFF. CDR3 in DNA: TGTGCCAGCAGCTTAGGGCCGACTGGCGGGGTGAACACCGGGGAGCTGTTTTTT. V usage is TRBV7-6 and J usage is TRBJ2-2; maybe TRBD2 (6 bases). The V and J ends lost 1 base and 1 base respectively, with 16 bases between them. Per germline, CDR1 SGHVS and CDR2 FNYEAQ. There are 18 residues in the CDR3.

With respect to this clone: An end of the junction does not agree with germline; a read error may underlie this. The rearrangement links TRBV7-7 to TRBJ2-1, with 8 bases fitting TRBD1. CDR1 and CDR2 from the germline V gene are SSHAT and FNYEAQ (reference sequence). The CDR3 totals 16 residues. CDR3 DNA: TGTGCTAGCAGCGAACATCTCCGGACAGGGATCGATGAGCAGTTCTTC. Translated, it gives CASSEHLRTGIDEQFF.